This T cell receptor beta chain was profiled in a study of blood T cell repertoires in COVID-19. Study-level background: The study drew acute and convalescent COVID-19 samples from the United States, Italy and Spain. T cells, B-cell-depleted T cells, or PBMCs supplied cDNA or gDNA.

This clone was detected once. Clones were read by immunoSEQ multiplex PCR, and TCRdb kept only the in-frame ones, dropping some. Of approximately 100,000 clones in the sample, approximately 93% were seen once. The CDR3 runs 14 residues. Trimming left V 6 bases short and J 4 bases short, with 17 bases between. The germline V gene encodes CDR1 SQVTM and CDR2 ANQGSEA. This TCR derives from a man in his 60s with acute or convalescent COVID-19. Source material: peripheral blood. The chain links TRBV29-1 to TRBJ2-3; tentatively, D is TRBD2 (8 bases). CDR3 in amino acids: CSVEPGGGPDTQYF. As DNA, the CDR3 is TGCAGCGTGGAGCCGGGAGGGGGCCCAGATACGCAGTATTTT.